The present TCR beta chain was sequenced within a study of shared clonotypes between healthy human individuals. The wider study: Per-donor plates numbered three CD4 naive, three CD4 memory, two CD8 naive and one CD8 memory. Regarding the study as a whole: In this cohort, only blood was sampled, and tissue repertoires likely differ.

Investigators spread the genomic DNA of each subset evenly over several immunoSEQ plates. On sorted subsets, replicate PCRs used about 0.2 ug DNA, or tens of thousands of T cell genomes. Repertoires were generated with immunoSEQ multiplex PCR, while TCRdb's copy carries only in-frame clones and drops some. The sample carries 2.3 million or so clones, over 85% recorded once. The CDR3 sequence is 15 residues long. J gave up 8 bases and V 4 bases, and 7 bases lay outside the gene matches. Germline loops: CDR1 MRHNA, CDR2 SNTAGT. In the case of this clone: Its target is not known.

The V and J genes are TRBV6-4 and TRBJ2-1; 11 nucleotides line up with TRBD2. The receptor was isolated from a young man in good health. Some clones in this sample may be carry-over from other donors' samples. The source material was naive CD4+ T cells from PBMCs. Subset meaning: CD45RA+ positively selected. In DNA form, the CDR3 reads TGTGCCAGCAGTGTCGTAGCGGGAGGGAAGGATGAGCAGTTCTTC. It codes for CASSVVAGGKDEQFF.